The 29 T cell receptor beta chains in this list originate from one sample, sequenced in a study of blood T cells in healthy people across ages. Primers used in a second PCR of roughly 6 to 12 cycles were a sample-barcoded 5' primer and a J-beta primer mix. Via MiXCR, TCRdb re-called the 5' RACE reads, giving one row per CDR3 protein. The sample has 1.5 million to 1.9 million distinct CDR3 sequences, around 40% seen once; the top ten hold approximately 4%. Sequencing used blood. The receptors stem from a woman in her late teens or twenties in good health.

CDR3 sequence: CASSSLWTSGGVYNEQFF. DNA of the CDR3: TGTGCCAGCAGCAGCCTATGGACTAGCGGGGGGGTTTACAATGAGCAGTTCTTC. The chain couples TRBV7-9 to TRBJ2-1, with 15 bases fitting TRBD2. Looked up from germline, CDR1 is SEHNR and CDR2 is FQNEAQ (reference sequence). J lost 4 bases, V lost 5 bases, and 9 bases had no gene match. The CDR3 covers 18 residues.

A few counts support this clonotype. The chain uses TRBV7-6 and TRBJ2-7; 8 bases agree with TRBD1. Trimming at V came to 6 bases and at J to 5 bases, leaving 9 bases not matched to a gene. The CDR3 runs to 14 residues. In germline, CDR1 is SGHVS, CDR2 FNYEAQ. The chain's CDR3 is CASSFGQGGDEQYF. CDR3 DNA: TGTGCCAGCAGTTTCGGACAGGGTGGCGACGAGCAGTACTTC.

The rearrangement uses TRBV6-1 and TRBJ1-5; tentatively, D is TRBD1 (5 bases). The CDR3 has 15 residues. Germline V gene lookup returns CDR1 MNHNS and CDR2 SASEGT. Trimming left V 0 bases short and J 0 bases short, with 6 bases between. The CDR3 reads CASSEATGSNQPQHF. The CDR3 DNA reads as TGTGCCAGCAGTGAAGCCACAGGTAGCAATCAGCCCCAGCATTTT.

This clonotype was counted between two and nine times. This sequence joins TRBV20-1 and TRBJ2-3; TRBD2 is a possible D gene (5 bases). The CDR3 extends over 15 amino acids. Trimming removed 2 bases at V and 0 bases at J, with 12 bases between. The germline CDR1 and CDR2 sequences are DFQATT and SNEGSKA (reference sequence). The DNA for the CDR3 is TGCAGTGCTAGATTCCCGGGGTTTAGCACAGATACGCAGTATTTT. This codes for CSARFPGFSTDTQYF.

The V gene is TRBV27, the J gene TRBJ2-1; 11 bases match TRBD1. Trimming took 8 bases from V and 0 from J; bases not matched to a gene: 12. The CDR3 covers 18 residues. Germline lookup yields CDR1 MNHEY and CDR2 SMNVEV (reference sequence). The CDR3 is CASLSRTGGLSSYNEQFF. The CDR3 bases are TGTGCCAGCCTTTCCCGGACAGGGGGCCTAAGCTCCTACAATGAGCAGTTCTTC.

This clonotype was counted only a few times. V gene TRBV5-1 combines with J gene TRBJ2-7; TRBD1 matches 7 bases. Per the germline V gene, CDR1 is SGHRS and CDR2 is YFSETQ. With V trimmed by 0 bases and J by 3 bases, 6 bases remained unmatched. This CDR3 has 15 amino acids. This chain's CDR3 is CASSLGWDSNYEQYF. Written as DNA, the CDR3 is TGCGCCAGCAGCTTGGGTTGGGACAGCAACTACGAGCAGTACTTC.

This clonotype was counted only a few times. The chain is built from TRBV25-1 and TRBJ2-7; no firm D call. Per germline, CDR1 MGHDK and CDR2 SYGVNS. With 1 base removed from V and 2 bases from J, the gap between germline ends came to 9 bases. The CDR3 has 14 amino acids. The CDR3 here is CASSEFGQPYEQYF. CDR3 in DNA: TGTGCCAGCAGTGAATTCGGGCAGCCCTACGAGCAGTACTTC.

This chain uses TRBV6-5 with TRBJ1-2; 10 nucleotides match TRBD1. V gave up 7 bases and J gave up 7 bases; unmatched junction bases: 9. The CDR3 covers 14 residues. The V gene's germline CDR1 is MNHEY and CDR2 SVGAGI. CDR3 region: CASTPGQGLFGYTF. The CDR3 bases are TGTGCCAGCACCCCGGGACAGGGGTTGTTTGGCTACACCTTC.

This chain connects TRBV3-1 to TRBJ2-1; D remains ambiguous. V lost 3 bases, J lost 0 bases, and 12 bases lay in between. Germline assignment: CDR1 LGHDT and CDR2 YNNKEL (reference sequence). The length of the CDR3 is 16 residues. The CDR3 here is CASSQRSGSSYNEQFF. Written as DNA, the CDR3 is TGTGCCAGCAGCCAGAGGAGTGGTAGCTCCTACAATGAGCAGTTCTTC.

The chain carries TRBV12-3 or TRBV12-4 and TRBJ2-1; unclear D gene. The CDR3 sequence is 12 residues long. With 5 bases removed from V and 9 bases from J, the gap between germline ends came to 11 bases. The CDR3 spells CASSRLRIEQFF. As DNA, the CDR3 is TGTGCCAGCAGTCGCCTACGAATTGAGCAGTTCTTC.

CDR3 DNA: TGTGCCAGCAGTGAATTAGGATCACCCCTCCACTTT. This gives the protein CASSELGSPLHF. The chain uses TRBV25-1 and TRBJ1-6; no clear D gene. Trimming cost V 1 base and J 10 bases, with 5 bases left between them. This CDR3 comprises 12 residues. Looked up from germline, CDR1 is MGHDK and CDR2 is SYGVNS.

This sequence joins TRBV12-3 or TRBV12-4 and TRBJ2-5, with D possibly matching TRBD2 (5 bases). Trimming removed 6 bases from V and 13 bases from J, with 21 bases in between. The CDR3 has 13 residues. This chain's CDR3 is CASRKTAGYGRYF. In nucleotides, the CDR3 is TGTGCCAGCAGGAAGACGGCGGGTTACGGGCGGTACTTC.

The count of this clonotype is one. The CDR3 is CAISKSLPGTRNNEQYF. As DNA, the CDR3 is TGTGCCATCAGTAAATCCCTCCCCGGGACCCGGAACAATGAGCAGTACTTC. The V gene is TRBV10-3, the J gene TRBJ2-5; either TRBD1 or TRBD2 may fit D (5 bases each). Germline CDR1 reads ENHRY; CDR2 reads SYGVKD. Between the trimmed V and J ends, which lost 5 bases and 11 bases, there was a span of 30 bases. The CDR3 is 17 amino acids.

V and J are TRBV3-1 and TRBJ2-6, with D uncertain. Germline CDR1 LGHDT, CDR2 YNNKEL (reference sequence). V was clipped by 4 bases and J by 7 bases, with 2 bases between them. This CDR3 is built from 11 residues. Here the CDR3 reads CASSLANVLTF. CDR3 sequence (DNA): TGTGCCAGCAGCCTCGCCAACGTCCTGACTTTC.

The chain links TRBV5-6 to TRBJ2-7, with D unclear. Germline V gene sequence: CDR1 SGHDT, CDR2 YYEEEE. The ends were cut back, 0 bases at V and 6 bases at J, with 10 bases in the middle. This CDR3 is 13 amino acids long. DNA for the CDR3: TGTGCCAGCAGCTTGGAGGCAACGCCCGAGCAGTACTTC. Translating it yields CASSLEATPEQYF.

The genes are TRBV7-9 and TRBJ2-1; TRBD2 might be the D (6 bases). The CDR3 length is 17 residues. Trimming stripped 0 bases from V and 0 bases from J, with 12 bases between. Germline-derived CDR1 and CDR2 are SEHNR and FQNEAQ (reference sequence). CDR3 in amino acids: CASSLAPSASSYNEQFF. In DNA form, the CDR3 reads TGTGCCAGCAGCTTAGCGCCTAGCGCGAGCTCCTACAATGAGCAGTTCTTC.

This sequence joins TRBV7-2 and TRBJ2-5; D may be TRBD2 (10 bases). The better agreement between TRBJ2-7 and the DNA end casts doubt on the J call. Germline CDR1 SGHTA, CDR2 FQGNSA. The CDR3 runs 18 residues. CDR3 in amino acids: CASSLRTGVASGSHEQYF. The CDR3 DNA reads as TGTGCCAGCAGCTTAAGGACAGGGGTGGCTAGCGGGAGCCACGAGCAGTACTTC.

V is TRBV5-8 and J is TRBJ1-2, with D hard to call. CDR1 is SGHTS and CDR2 is YDEGEE in the germline V gene. This CDR3 is 13 amino acids long. The ends were cut back, 5 bases at V and 8 bases at J, with 16 bases in the middle. The CDR3 reads CASSLRGPWGYTF. The CDR3 coding sequence is TGTGCCAGCAGTCTGAGAGGGCCGTGGGGCTACACCTTC.

The gene calls are TRBV7-2 and TRBJ2-3, with 7 positions matching TRBD2. The CDR3 spans 16 residues. The germline V gene encodes CDR1 SGHTA and CDR2 FQGNSA. After removal of 0 bases from V and 2 bases from J, the junction contained 5 bases not matched to a gene. In DNA form, the CDR3 reads TGTGCCAGCAGCTTAGCGTCTAGCGGCCTCACAGATACGCAGTATTTT. Encoded protein: CASSLASSGLTDTQYF. Full variable domain (remainder filled in from reference TRBV7-2 and TRBJ2-3): GAGVSQSPSNKVTEKGKDVELRCDPISGHTALYWYRQSLGQGLEFLIYFQGNSAPDKSGLPSDRFSAERTGGSVSTLTIQRTQQEDSAVYLCASSLASSGLTDTQYFGPGTRLTVL.

The V and J genes are TRBV5-5 and TRBJ2-1, with D maybe TRBD2 (6 bases). Germline CDR1 is SGHKS and CDR2 is YYEKEE (reference sequence). The CDR3 runs to 15 residues. V shed 2 bases and J shed 6 bases, with 15 bases lying between them. CDR3 sequence: CASSLPGSSGNEQFF. CDR3 coding DNA: TGTGCCAGCAGCTTACCGGGTAGTAGCGGCAATGAGCAGTTCTTC.

The V gene is TRBV20-1, the J gene TRBJ1-6; 9 bases map to TRBD1. The CDR3 covers 14 residues. Germline V gene lookup returns CDR1 DFQATT and CDR2 SNEGSKA (reference sequence). Trimming removed 3 bases from V and 10 bases from J; junction bases left unmatched: 7. CDR3 bases: TGCAGTGCTAGGGCCGGACAGGGGTACTCACCCCTCCACTTT. This translates into CSARAGQGYSPLHF.

The chain recombines TRBV6-2 or TRBV6-3 with TRBJ2-7, with 11 nucleotides matching TRBD1. The CDR3 consists of 15 residues. After removal of 6 bases from V and 4 bases from J, the junction contained 8 bases not matched to a gene. Germline CDR1 and CDR2: MNHEY and SVGEGT. The CDR3 protein is CASRPTGQGAYEQYF. CDR3 nucleotide sequence: TGTGCCAGCAGGCCGACCGGACAGGGGGCTTACGAGCAGTACTTC.

The chain is built from TRBV11-2 and TRBJ2-7; D is unclear. The V gene lost 5 bases and the J gene lost 2 bases, with 16 bases spanning the gap. The CDR3 sequence is 15 residues long. Germline V lookup: CDR1 SGHAT, CDR2 FQNNGV. This CDR3 reads CASSPLFVTAYEQYF. The CDR3 coding sequence is TGTGCCAGCAGCCCTCTTTTTGTCACAGCCTACGAGCAGTACTTC.

This chain links TRBV5-1 with TRBJ2-3; D is uncertain. The CDR3 is made up of 16 amino acids. Germline CDR1 and CDR2: SGHRS and YFSETQ. V gave up 4 bases and J gave up 3 bases, with 18 bases separating them. CDR3 in amino acids: CASSPVVGQRTDTQYF. The CDR3, as DNA: TGCGCCAGCAGCCCCGTGGTGGGTCAGCGAACAGATACGCAGTATTTT.

The V and J genes are TRBV7-6 and TRBJ2-7; TRBD1 or TRBD2 may be the D gene (7 bases each). Germline V gene data show CDR1 as SGHVS and CDR2 as FNYEAQ. CDR3 size: 15 residues. Trimming pared 1 base from V and 3 bases from J, leaving 13 bases between. Written as DNA, the CDR3 is TGTGCCAGCAGCTTAGTACCAGGGGGGGGCTACGAGCAGTACTTC. This codes for CASSLVPGGGYEQYF. Drawing the rest from reference TRBV7-6 and TRBJ2-7, the complete variable domain is GAGVSQSPRYKVTKRGQDVALRCDPISGHVSLYWYRQALGQGPEFLTYFNYEAQQDKSGLPNDRFSAERPEGSISTLTIQRTEQRDSAMYRCASSLVPGGGYEQYFGPGTRLTVT.

This clonotype was seen many times. V usage is TRBV12-3 or TRBV12-4 and J usage is TRBJ2-7, with 13 nucleotides matching TRBD2. The V gene end was trimmed by 5 bases and the J gene end by 5 bases; junction bases not matched to a gene: 12. The CDR3 has 17 amino acids. The CDR3 loop is CASSLNPGLAGTNEQYF. In DNA form, the CDR3 reads TGTGCCAGCAGTCTCAATCCGGGACTAGCGGGAACAAACGAGCAGTACTTC.

This clonotype was observed a few times. V and J are TRBV7-8 and TRBJ2-5; 9 bases line up with TRBD2. The V and J ends lost 5 bases and 1 base, in that order; junction bases with no gene match: 5. In germline, CDR1 is SGHVS, CDR2 FQNEAQ. The CDR3 is 15 amino acids. The CDR3 bases are TGTGCCAGCAGCCCCCGGACTAGCGCCCAAGAGACCCAGTACTTC. Translated: CASSPRTSAQETQYF.

CDR3: CASSPTMGEAFF. CDR3 coding DNA: TGTGCCAGCAGCCCCACAATGGGGGAAGCTTTCTTT. The rearrangement links TRBV11-2 to TRBJ1-1; no clear D. Germline V gives CDR1 SGHAT, CDR2 FQNNGV. The length of the CDR3 is 12 residues. V was pared by 5 bases and J by 8 bases, with 12 bases between. Full variable domain (missing parts from reference TRBV11-2 and TRBJ1-1): EAGVAQSPRYKIIEKRQSVAFWCNPISGHATLYWYQQILGQGPKLLIQFQNNGVVDDSQLPKDRFSAERLKGVDSTLKIQPAKLEDSAVYLCASSPTMGEAFFGQGTRLTVV.

V is TRBV11-1 and J is TRBJ2-1, with 13 bases lining up with TRBD2. The CDR3 sequence is 15 residues long. V lost 5 bases, J lost 6 bases, and 4 bases stayed unmatched. The germline CDR1 and CDR2 sequences are SGHAT and FQDESV (reference sequence). CDR3 coding DNA: TGTGCCAGCAGCACCCGGACTAGCGGGAGCAATGAGCAGTTCTTC. Its translation is CASSTRTSGSNEQFF.